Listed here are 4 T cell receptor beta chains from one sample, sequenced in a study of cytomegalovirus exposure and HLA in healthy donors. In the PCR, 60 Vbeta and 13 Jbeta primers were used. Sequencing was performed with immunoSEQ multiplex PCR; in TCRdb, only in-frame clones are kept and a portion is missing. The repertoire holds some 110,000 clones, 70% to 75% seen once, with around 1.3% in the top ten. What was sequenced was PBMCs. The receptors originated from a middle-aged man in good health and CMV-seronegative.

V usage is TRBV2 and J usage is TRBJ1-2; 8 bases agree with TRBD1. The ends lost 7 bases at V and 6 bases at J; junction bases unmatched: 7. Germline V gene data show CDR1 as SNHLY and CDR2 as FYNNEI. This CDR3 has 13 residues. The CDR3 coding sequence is TGTGCCAGCACCACAGACAGGGGCGATGGCTACACCTTC. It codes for CASTTDRGDGYTF.

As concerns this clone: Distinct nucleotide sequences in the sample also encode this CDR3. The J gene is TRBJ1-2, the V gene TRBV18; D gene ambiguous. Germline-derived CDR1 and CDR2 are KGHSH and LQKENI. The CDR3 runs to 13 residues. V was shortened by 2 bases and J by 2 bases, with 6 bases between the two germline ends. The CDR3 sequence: CASSPDSNYGYTF. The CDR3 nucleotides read TGTGCCAGCTCACCAGACTCCAACTATGGCTACACCTTC.

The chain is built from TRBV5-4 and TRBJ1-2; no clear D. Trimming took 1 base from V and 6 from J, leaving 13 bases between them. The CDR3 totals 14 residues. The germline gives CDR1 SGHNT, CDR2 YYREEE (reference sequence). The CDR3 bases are TGTGCCAGCAGCTTGCTGGAGGGTTTTCATGGCTACACCTTC. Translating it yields CASSLLEGFHGYTF.

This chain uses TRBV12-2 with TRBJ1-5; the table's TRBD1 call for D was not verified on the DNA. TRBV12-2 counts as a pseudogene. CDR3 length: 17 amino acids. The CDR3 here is CASRLPEQGSGNQPQHF. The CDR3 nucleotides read TGTGCAAGTCGCTTACCCGAACAGGGCTCGGGCAATCAGCCCCAGCATTTT.